The present T cell receptor beta chain was sequenced within a study of blood T cell repertoires in COVID-19. The J segment lost 6 bases and the V segment lost 2 bases, leaving 6 bases of the junction unmatched. The CDR3 has 16 residues. Looked up from germline, CDR1 is SGHNT and CDR2 is YYREEE (reference sequence). Libraries were prepared by immunoSEQ multiplex PCR; TCRdb keeps only in-frame clonotypes and omits some of them. Altogether some 300,000 clones are present, roughly 86% being singletons, with the ten largest covering 2.5% to 3.5%. This sequence was found in a woman in her forties or fifties who had been exposed to COVID-19. Specimen: PBMCs or T cells enriched from blood (not recorded which). This chain uses TRBV5-4 with TRBJ2-3, with 13 bases matching TRBD2. CDR3 loop: CASSLLAGGSLDTQYF. The CDR3, as DNA: TGTGCCAGCAGCTTACTAGCGGGGGGGTCCCTGGATACGCAGTATTTT.